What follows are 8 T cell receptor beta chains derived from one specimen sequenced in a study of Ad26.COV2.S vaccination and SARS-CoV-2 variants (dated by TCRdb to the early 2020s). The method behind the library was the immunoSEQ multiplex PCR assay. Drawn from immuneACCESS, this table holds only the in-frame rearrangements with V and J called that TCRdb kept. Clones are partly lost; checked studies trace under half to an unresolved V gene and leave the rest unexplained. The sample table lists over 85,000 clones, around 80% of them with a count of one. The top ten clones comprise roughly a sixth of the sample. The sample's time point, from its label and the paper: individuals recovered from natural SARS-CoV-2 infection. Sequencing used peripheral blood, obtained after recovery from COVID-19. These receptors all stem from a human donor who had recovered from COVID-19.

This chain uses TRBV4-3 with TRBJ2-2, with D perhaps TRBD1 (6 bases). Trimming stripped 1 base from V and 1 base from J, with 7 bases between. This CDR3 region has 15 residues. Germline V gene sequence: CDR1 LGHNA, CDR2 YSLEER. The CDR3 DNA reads TGCGCCAGCAGCCAAGGGACAGTGAACACCGGGGAGCTGTTTTTT. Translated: CASSQGTVNTGELFF.

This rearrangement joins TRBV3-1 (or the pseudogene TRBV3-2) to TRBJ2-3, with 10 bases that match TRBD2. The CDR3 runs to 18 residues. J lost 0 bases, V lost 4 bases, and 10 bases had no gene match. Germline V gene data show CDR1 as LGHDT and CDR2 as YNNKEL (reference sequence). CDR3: CASSLGTSGASSTDTQYF. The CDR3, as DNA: TGTGCCAGCAGCCTGGGAACTAGCGGGGCTTCTAGCACAGATACGCAGTATTTT.

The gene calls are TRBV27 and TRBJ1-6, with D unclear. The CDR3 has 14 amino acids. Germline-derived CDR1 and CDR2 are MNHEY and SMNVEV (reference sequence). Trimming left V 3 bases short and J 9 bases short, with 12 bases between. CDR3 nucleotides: TGTGCCAGCAGTTTTAGGGCCGGTGGTTCACCCCTCCACTTT. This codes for CASSFRAGGSPLHF.

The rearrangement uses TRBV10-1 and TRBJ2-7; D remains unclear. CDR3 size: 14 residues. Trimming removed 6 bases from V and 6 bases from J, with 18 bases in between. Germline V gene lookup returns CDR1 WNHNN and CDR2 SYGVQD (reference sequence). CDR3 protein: CASRGLQLVVEQYF. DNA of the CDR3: TGCGCCAGCAGAGGTCTACAGCTTGTCGTCGAGCAGTACTTC.

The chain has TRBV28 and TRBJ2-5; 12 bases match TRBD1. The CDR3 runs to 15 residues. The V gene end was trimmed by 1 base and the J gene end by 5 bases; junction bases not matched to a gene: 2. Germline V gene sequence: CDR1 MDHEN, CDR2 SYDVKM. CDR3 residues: CASSLLGQGAETQYF. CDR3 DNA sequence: TGTGCCAGCAGTTTATTGGGACAGGGGGCTGAGACCCAGTACTTC. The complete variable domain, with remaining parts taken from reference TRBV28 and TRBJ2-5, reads DVKVTQSSRYLVKRTGEKVFLECVQDMDHENMFWYRQDPGLGLRLIYFSYDVKMKEKGDIPEGYSVSREKKERFSLILESASTNQTSMYLCASSLLGQGAETQYFGPGTRLLVL.

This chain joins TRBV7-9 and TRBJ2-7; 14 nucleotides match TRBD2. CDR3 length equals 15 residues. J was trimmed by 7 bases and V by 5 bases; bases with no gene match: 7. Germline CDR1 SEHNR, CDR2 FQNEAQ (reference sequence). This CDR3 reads CASSLTSGGASEQYF. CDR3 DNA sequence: TGTGCCAGCAGCCTGACTAGCGGGGGGGCGAGTGAGCAGTACTTC.

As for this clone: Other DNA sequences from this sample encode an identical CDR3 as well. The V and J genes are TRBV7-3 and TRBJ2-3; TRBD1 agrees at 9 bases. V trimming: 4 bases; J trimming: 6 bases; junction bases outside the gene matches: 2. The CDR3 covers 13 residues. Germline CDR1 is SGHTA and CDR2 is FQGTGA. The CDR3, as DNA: TGTGCCAGCAGCTCAACAGGGGGCGATACGCAGTATTTT. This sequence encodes CASSSTGGDTQYF.

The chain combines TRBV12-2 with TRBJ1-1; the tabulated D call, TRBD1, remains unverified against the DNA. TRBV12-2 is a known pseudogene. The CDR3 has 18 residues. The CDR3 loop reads CASRFMEGTGRGNTEAFF. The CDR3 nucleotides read TGTGCAAGTCGCTTTATGGAAGGGACAGGGAGAGGGAACACTGAAGCTTTCTTT.